This T cell receptor (beta chain) derives from a study of cytomegalovirus exposure and HLA in healthy donors (dated by TCRdb to about 2017). Background for the entire study: According to an earlier analysis of around 600 of the donors, about 179 million T cells yielded approximately 120 million unique TCR beta sequences and about 280 Gb of sequence data. An early release that covered approximately 600 HLA-typed donors contained about 300 gigabases of sequencing data and tens of millions of unique TCR sequences. The genetic ancestry cluster associated with self-reported Caucasian donors included about four fifths of the 398 genotyped donors. The study was designed to test whether signatures of past pathogen exposure could be identified by cataloging public T cell receptors. The study used immunosequencing to profile the T cell repertoires of approximately 630 subjects and linked those repertoires to cytomegalovirus serostatus. A separate validation cohort of 90 to 150 different subjects was used in addition to the roughly 640-subject first cohort. High-throughput TCR immunosequencing, statistical association of individual TCRs with disease status, and machine learning were combined to predict cytomegalovirus infection status. A later analysis re-examined previously published TCR beta repertoires from more than 600 donors and added high-resolution HLA genotyping to investigate patterns of TCR occurrence. In the later analysis, no new phenotypic data were used to find candidate immune exposures; instead, reliance was placed on TCR beta sequences and their occurrence across donors. In an earlier analysis of 587 of the donors, high-throughput TCR beta sequencing was used to judge whether each TCR beta V gene segment behaved as functional or pseudogenic. Donor age, sex, ethnicity and CMV serostatus were compiled alongside the repertoire data. A later genetic analysis used genome-wide SNP genotypes for about 60% of the 666 donors, treating that subset as a discovery cohort. Every discovery cohort repertoire had been produced on one sequencing platform. Both class I and class II loci were covered by HLA typing, at four-digit resolution. Typing coverage differed by locus: A, B, C, DRB1 and DQB1 were typed in about 620-630 donors, DQA1 in 522, DPA1 in 600 to 610, and DPB1 in just under 480. Because of strong linkage in the cohort, 4 to 6 DR-DQ haplotypes were treated as single units for association and clustering. Across some 400 genotyped donors of the cohort, an average of roughly 250,000 unique TCR beta nucleotide sequences per donor were sequenced, and approximately 17% of those sequences were non-productive.

Library generation was performed with the immunoSEQ multiplex PCR assay. For the multiplex PCR, a mixture combining 60 forward primers for TCR Vbeta segments and 13 reverse primers for TCR Jbeta segments was used. Amplification of the CDR3 region of rearranged TCR beta genes was performed with a multiplex PCR assay on genomic DNA. The amplified TCR beta libraries were sequenced on the Illumina HiSeq System as 87-base-pair reads. The authors processed their data as follows. A later analysis tallied 75 million to 95 million unique TCR beta chains across the 550 to 850 repertoires, and approximately 12 million of those chains were shared by two or more donors. Raw reads were error-corrected and collapsed into unique sequences with a nearest-neighbor algorithm that merged closely related sequences to remove PCR and sequencing errors. To assign V, D and J gene segments, CDR3 sequences were aligned to IMGT reference sequences. For a sequence to be retained, at least a six-nucleotide match to both a V gene segment and a J gene segment was required. A rearrangement was called productive if the CDR3 had no stop codons and remained in frame with V and J, and every other rearrangement was called non-productive. CDR3 was defined according to IMGT convention as the region running from the second conserved V-encoded cysteine to the conserved J-encoded phenylalanine. The earlier analysis of about 640 of the donors excluded any sequence lacking an unambiguous match to a single V gene segment. An earlier analysis of 587 of the donors classified V segments as functional when productive rearrangements were above 56.7% and as segregating when the standard deviation between donors was above 5%. A statistical classification framework was developed to diagnose cytomegalovirus status using the catalog of TCR beta chain sequences. In a later analysis, TCR nucleotide sequences were compared against IMGT/GENE-DB human TR gene sequences so that V and J genes could be assigned. A later analysis assigned CDR3 sequences and most-parsimonious VDJ recombination scenarios with the TCRdist pipeline. In a later analysis, every TCR beta chain was defined by the combination of its CDR3 amino acid sequence and its V-gene family, and reads without a unique V-gene family were dropped. A later analysis removed 600 or so highly shared, low-generation-probability nucleotide sequences to deal with suspected cross-contamination and a sequencing artifact. In a later analysis, a clonal expansion index for each public chain was calculated from normalized within-repertoire ranks of inferred template counts. In a later analysis, generation probabilities were computed using a VDJ recombination model fitted to out-of-frame rearrangements, and the results were checked against IGoR. Hypergeometric tests were used in a later analysis to score TCR-TCR, TCR-HLA and TCR-CMV co-occurrence, with a repertoire-size bias correction applied to the TCR pairs. A later analysis estimated false discovery rates by permuting HLA or CMV assignments 20 times. A later analysis grouped co-occurring TCRs with DBSCAN, adding TCRdist sequence similarity when clustering within HLA-allele-positive subsets. For co-occurrence clustering, repertoires with fewer than 30,000 or more than 120,000 public chains were excluded, along with roughly 5 repertoires with anomalous nucleotide sharing. TCRdb stores this immuneACCESS table with in-frame sequences only. Part of the clones is absent; in the studies checked, under half of the shortfall reflects unresolved V genes, and no reason is known for the rest. The V and J calls and clone size come from that table; D and trimming were worked out from the DNA. In all, the sample holds about 200,000 clones, and about 75% of those were seen once. The top ten clones comprise 1.5% to 2% of the sample.

The cohort comprised hundreds of healthy bone marrow donors. At the time of sampling, all cohort members were nominally healthy, though unrecorded immune exposures were likely present. The donor was CMV seronegative and belonged to the group of under 400 seronegative cohort members. A peripheral blood sample was collected from each donor, and TCR beta sequencing was performed on peripheral blood mononuclear cells. The Qiagen DNeasy Blood Extraction Kit was used to extract genomic DNA from the blood cell samples. The table lists this clone with a few counts. This clone's antigen is unknown. Base qualities are missing; no much larger clone stands one base away. General conclusions and limits of the study: A later analysis associated 15,000 or so TCR beta sequences with specific HLA alleles at a false discovery rate of 0.05. A later analysis reported that several top co-occurrence clusters appeared linked to parvovirus B19, influenza, CMV and Epstein-Barr virus. In an earlier analysis of 500 to 650 of the donors, most TCR beta V segments appeared in productive rearrangements about 90% or about 30% of the time, broadly matching IMGT annotations. The study gave a list of some 150 TCR beta chains associated with cytomegalovirus. Roughly 15 rarely observed V segments, including chromosome 9 orphons, were excluded from the earlier analysis of a few hundred of the donors because counts were too low. A further reported finding was that TCR beta sequences accurately predicted the HLA-A and HLA-B alleles for most subjects in the first cohort. Cytomegalovirus status was reported to be diagnosed by the classifier with high specificity and sensitivity in both the original and validation cohorts. Strong co-occurrence of HLA alleles, especially DR and DQ, made assigning TCR associations to individual alleles difficult. The 87-base-pair reads could not distinguish some IMGT-functional V segments, including TRBV6-2 and TRBV6-3, so those segments were excluded. Because HLA typing was unavailable for some donors at each locus, only the typed subset was used in association tests. In a later genetic analysis, fewer N-insertions in productive TCRs were reported among donors in an Asian-associated ancestry cluster than the roughly 640-donor mean. For the cohort, immune exposure information was limited to CMV serostatus. Linkage disequilibrium might explain the correlated functional status among segregating V segments, but an unknown experimental factor could not be excluded. In a later analysis, most CMV-associated TCR beta chains were found to appear HLA-restricted, with HLA associations seemingly driven largely by CMV exposure. Most TCR sequences were seen in very few donors, while some public TCRs were found in many individuals. According to the authors, the approach could potentially be generalized to other disease states and immunological phenotypes. Compared with equally common non-associated chains, HLA-associated TCR beta chains in a later analysis were more clonally expanded and had lower generation probabilities. An association between a missense DCLRE1C variant and V-gene and J-gene trimming of TCR beta chains was found in a later genetic analysis and replicated in an independent cohort. Sequencing depth was assumed to be roughly uniform across donors in the presence/absence analyses, though that assumption may not hold. The cohort was sequenced for TCR beta chains only, and without alpha or paired-chain data the features that could be detected were limited. The sequencing pipeline was judged likely to have produced a cluster of highly shared sequence variants as a technical artifact. According to a later analysis, TCR association rates differed among HLA loci, with DRB1 alleles showing the most associated TCRs and HLA-C alleles showing the fewest. Three of the identified cytomegalovirus-associated TCR beta chains were confirmed in vitro to be specific for cytomegalovirus antigens.

From a lookup of the germline V gene, CDR1 and CDR2 are ENHRY and SYGVKD. Measured from the cysteine to the phenylalanine, the CDR3 is 16 residues long. Just the 48-base CDR3 DNA is kept, in frame starting at base 1. V is pruned by 6 bases and J by 1 base, leaving 9 bases of the junction without a gene match. The V and J genes are TRBV10-3 and TRBJ1-1, with TRBD1 matching 9 junction bases. Sequencing used PBMCs. The clonotype originates from a male donor in good health and CMV-seronegative. In nucleotide form, the sequence is TGTGCCATCAGGACCGGGACAGGGCGTCGGAACACTGAAGCTTTCTTT. Its protein reads: CAIRTGTGRRNTEAFF.